The 13 T cell receptor beta chains reported below all come from one sample, sequenced in a study of PD-1 blockade in classical Hodgkin lymphoma (dated by TCRdb to 2020 to 2021). Reading the label with the study, this specimen's time point is: cycle 1 day 1 (C1D1), immediately before nivolumab initiation. Every trial patient had relapsed following autologous stem cell transplantation, and prior brentuximab vedotin exposure was what differed among cohorts A, B and C. Library preparation was by the immunoSEQ multiplex PCR assay. Imported from immuneACCESS, the table was reduced by TCRdb to in-frame sequences with V and J called. These copies leave out some clones; in studies compared against another copy, an unresolved V gene accounts for under half, and the cause of the remainder is not known. This sample lists around 96,000 clones; 80% to 85% were detected once. The biggest ten clones account for 9.5% to 15% of the sample.

The specimen was peripheral blood mononuclear cells (PBMCs), collected at baseline. Receptors originate from a human donor with classical Hodgkin lymphoma.

The rearrangement links TRBV7-7 to TRBJ2-5; D is ambiguous. The ends were cut back, 0 bases at V and 4 bases at J, with 6 bases in the middle. Germline V gene data show CDR1 as SSHAT and CDR2 as FNYEAQ (reference sequence). The CDR3 has 13 amino acids. The CDR3 loop is CASSLAVGETQYF. As DNA, the CDR3 is TGTGCCAGCAGCTTAGCAGTTGGAGAGACCCAGTACTTC.

Only a few counts were recorded for this clone. The gene calls are TRBV19 and TRBJ2-2, with D perhaps matching TRBD1 (6 bases). V was pared by 8 bases and J by 0 bases, with 10 bases between. The germline V gene has CDR1 LNHDA and CDR2 SQIVND (reference sequence). This CDR3 is built from 14 residues. The CDR3 DNA is TGTGCCAGTGGGGACAACCCGAACACCGGGGAGCTGTTTTTT. Translated: CASGDNPNTGELFF.

This chain uses TRBV7-9 with TRBJ2-3; D not certain. The CDR3 contains 15 residues. Per germline, CDR1 SEHNR and CDR2 FQNEAQ (reference sequence). V was trimmed by 4 bases and J by 4 bases, leaving 15 bases between them. The CDR3 nucleotides read TGTGCCAGCAGCTCCCCTAAGAGTAGTGCAGATACGCAGTATTTT. Protein: CASSSPKSSADTQYF.

J is TRBJ1-5 and V is TRBV2; a weak D match, TRBD1 (5 bases). The V and J ends lost 7 bases and 7 bases respectively, with 20 bases between them. This CDR3 is 15 amino acids long. Per the germline V gene, CDR1 is SNHLY and CDR2 is FYNNEI. The CDR3 bases are TGTGCCAGCACTGACCGGGGCGGAAGGAACCAGCCCCAGCATTTT. Translated: CASTDRGGRNQPQHF.

The chain carries TRBV10-2 and TRBJ1-2; D possibly corresponds to TRBD1 (5 bases). The CDR3 consists of 14 residues. Germline lookup yields CDR1 WSHSY and CDR2 SAAADI. V was trimmed by 2 bases and J by 2 bases, leaving 9 bases between them. CDR3 loop: CASSEAGMNYGYTF. For the CDR3, the DNA is TGCGCCAGCAGTGAGGCAGGGATGAACTATGGCTACACCTTC.

This clone was observed a single time. The V gene is TRBV27, the J gene TRBJ1-1, with a tentative D call TRBD1 (6 bases). This CDR3 is 13 amino acids long. Looked up from germline, CDR1 is MNHEY and CDR2 is SMNVEV (reference sequence). V was trimmed by 5 bases and J by 0 bases, leaving 7 bases between them. The CDR3 is CASSTGLNTEAFF. The CDR3 DNA follows: TGTGCCAGCAGTACAGGGTTGAACACTGAAGCTTTCTTT.

The V call is TRBV2, the J call TRBJ2-5; 12 bases are shared with TRBD1. V lost 6 bases to trimming and J lost 5 bases; unmatched junction nucleotides: 19. In germline, CDR1 is SNHLY, CDR2 FYNNEI. CDR3 length: 19 residues. In DNA form, the CDR3 reads TGTGCCAGCAGCCCAAGAGGGACAGGGGGCCGATCAGACAGTGAGACCCAGTACTTC. This translates into CASSPRGTGGRSDSETQYF.

The rearrangement uses TRBV5-6 and TRBJ2-3; D gene uncertain. V lost 0 bases to trimming and J lost 6 bases, with 11 bases between them. This CDR3 has 14 residues. CDR1 and CDR2 from the germline V gene are SGHDT and YYEEEE. The DNA of the CDR3 is TGTGCCAGCAGCTTGGGCTCATCTGGGGATACGCAGTATTTT. It specifies CASSLGSSGDTQYF.

This clone has a handful of counts. The chain joins TRBV10-3 to TRBJ1-1; the match to TRBD1 covers 8 bases. Germline V gene sequence: CDR1 ENHRY, CDR2 SYGVKD. Losses at the gene ends were 4 bases for V and 8 bases for J; bases not matched to a gene: 3. This CDR3 region has 12 residues. In DNA, the CDR3 is TGTGCCATCAGTGGACAGGGGACAGAAGCTTTCTTT. It specifies CAISGQGTEAFF.

About this clone: Other DNA sequences in this specimen translate into the identical CDR3. The chain couples TRBV9 to TRBJ2-1; 7 positions match TRBD1. The germline V gene encodes CDR1 SGDLS and CDR2 YYNGEE. This CDR3 is built from 13 residues. V shed 0 bases, J shed 7 bases, and the junction held 1 base outside the gene matches. The CDR3 nucleotides read TGTGCCAGCAGCGTAGGGACAGGTAATGAGCAGTTCTTC. It yields the protein CASSVGTGNEQFF.

This clone was counted between two and nine times. The rearrangement joins TRBV7-2 to TRBJ2-7, with D maybe TRBD2 (5 bases). CDR1 is SGHTA, CDR2 FQGNSA, per germline. The ends were cut back, 2 bases at V and 5 bases at J, with 7 bases in the middle. The CDR3 extends over 12 amino acids. The DNA for the CDR3 is TGTGCCAGCAGCTTAACTAGAAACGAGCAGTACTTC. Protein: CASSLTRNEQYF. Based on the CDR3 plus reference TRBV7-2 and TRBJ2-7, the full variable domain is GAGVSQSPSNKVTEKGKDVELRCDPISGHTALYWYRQSLGQGLEFLIYFQGNSAPDKSGLPSDRFSAERTGGSVSTLTIQRTQQEDSAVYLCASSLTRNEQYFGPGTRLTVT.

This chain joins TRBV6-5 and TRBJ2-1; TRBD2 is a possible D gene (6 bases). The CDR3 has 15 residues. Germline lookup yields CDR1 MNHEY and CDR2 SVGAGI. V was pared by 6 bases and J by 7 bases, with 19 bases between. CDR3 sequence (DNA): TGTGCCAGCAGGAACACCGGGACTGCAGGTAATGAGCAGTTCTTC. Amino acids: CASRNTGTAGNEQFF.

The chain links TRBV5-1 to TRBJ2-7, with a tentative D call TRBD2 (6 bases). The germline V gene encodes CDR1 SGHRS and CDR2 YFSETQ. This CDR3 has 14 amino acids. V was clipped by 0 bases and J by 4 bases, with 11 bases between them. CDR3 amino acids: CASSLDGSPYEQYF. The CDR3, as DNA: TGCGCCAGCAGCTTGGACGGGAGCCCTTACGAGCAGTACTTC.